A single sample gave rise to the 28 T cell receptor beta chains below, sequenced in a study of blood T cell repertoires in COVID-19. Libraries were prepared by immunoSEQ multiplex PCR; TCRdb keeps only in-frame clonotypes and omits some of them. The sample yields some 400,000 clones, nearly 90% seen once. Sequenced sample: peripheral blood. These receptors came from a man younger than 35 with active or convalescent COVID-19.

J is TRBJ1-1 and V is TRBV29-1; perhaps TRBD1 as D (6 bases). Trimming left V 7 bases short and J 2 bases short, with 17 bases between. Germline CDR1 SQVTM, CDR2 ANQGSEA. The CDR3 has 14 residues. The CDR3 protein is CSAKVRGANTEAFF. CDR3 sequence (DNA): TGCAGCGCCAAGGTTCGGGGGGCAAACACTGAAGCTTTCTTT.

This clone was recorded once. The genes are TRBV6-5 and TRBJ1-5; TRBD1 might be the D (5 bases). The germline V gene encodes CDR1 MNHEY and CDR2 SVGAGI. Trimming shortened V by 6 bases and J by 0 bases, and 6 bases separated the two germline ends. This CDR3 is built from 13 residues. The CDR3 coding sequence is TGTGCCAGCAGCCAGGGTAGCAATCAGCCCCAGCATTTT. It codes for CASSQGSNQPQHF.

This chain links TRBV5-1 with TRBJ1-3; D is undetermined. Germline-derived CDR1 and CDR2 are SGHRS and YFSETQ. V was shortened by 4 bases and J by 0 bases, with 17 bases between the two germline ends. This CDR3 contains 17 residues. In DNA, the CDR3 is TGCGCCAGCAGCCCCCGAGGAGCAGTGAGCTCTGGAAACACCATATATTTT. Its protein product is CASSPRGAVSSGNTIYF.

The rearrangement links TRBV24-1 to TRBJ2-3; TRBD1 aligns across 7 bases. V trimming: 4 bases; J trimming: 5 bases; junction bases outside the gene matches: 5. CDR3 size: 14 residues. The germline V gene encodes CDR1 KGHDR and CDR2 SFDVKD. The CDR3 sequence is CATSETGSIDTQYF. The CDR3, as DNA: TGTGCCACCAGTGAGACAGGGTCGATAGATACGCAGTATTTT.

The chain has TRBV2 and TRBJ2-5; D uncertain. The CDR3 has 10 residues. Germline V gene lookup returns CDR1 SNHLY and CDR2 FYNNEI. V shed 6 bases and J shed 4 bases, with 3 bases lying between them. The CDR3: CASSLETQYF. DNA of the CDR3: TGTGCCAGCAGCTTAGAGACCCAGTACTTC.

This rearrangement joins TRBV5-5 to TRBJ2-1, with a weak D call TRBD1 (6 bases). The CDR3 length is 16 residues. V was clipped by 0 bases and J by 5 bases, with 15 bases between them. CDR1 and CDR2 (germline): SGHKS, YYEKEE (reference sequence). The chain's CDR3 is CASSLALGQRNNEQFF. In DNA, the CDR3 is TGTGCCAGCAGCTTGGCACTAGGACAGAGAAACAATGAGCAGTTCTTC.

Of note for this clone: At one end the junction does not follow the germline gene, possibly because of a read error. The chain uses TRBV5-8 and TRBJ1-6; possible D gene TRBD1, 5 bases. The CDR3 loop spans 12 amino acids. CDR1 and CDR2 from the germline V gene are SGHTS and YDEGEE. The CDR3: CASSLWRRGNSF. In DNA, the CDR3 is TGTGCCAGCAGCTTGTGGAGACGGGGGAATAGCTTT. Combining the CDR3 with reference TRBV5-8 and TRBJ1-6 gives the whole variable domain EAGVTQSPTHLIKTRGQQATLRCSPISGHTSVYWYQQALGLGLQFLLWYDEGEERNRGNFPPRFSGRQFPNYSSELNVNALELEDSALYLCASSLWRRGNSFGNGTRLTVT.

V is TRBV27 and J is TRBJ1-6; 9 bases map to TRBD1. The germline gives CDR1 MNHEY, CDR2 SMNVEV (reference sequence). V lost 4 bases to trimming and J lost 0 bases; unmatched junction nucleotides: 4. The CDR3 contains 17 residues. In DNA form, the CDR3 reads TGTGCCAGCAGTTACAGGGGGCTTCCCTCCTATAATTCACCCCTCCACTTT. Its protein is CASSYRGLPSYNSPLHF.

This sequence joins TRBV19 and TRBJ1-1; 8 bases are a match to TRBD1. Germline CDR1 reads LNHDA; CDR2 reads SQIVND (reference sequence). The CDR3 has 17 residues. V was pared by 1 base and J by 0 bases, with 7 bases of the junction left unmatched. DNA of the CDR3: TGTGCCAGTAGTATAGGCCAGGGGGCAGGAGTGAACACTGAAGCTTTCTTT. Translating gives CASSIGQGAGVNTEAFF.

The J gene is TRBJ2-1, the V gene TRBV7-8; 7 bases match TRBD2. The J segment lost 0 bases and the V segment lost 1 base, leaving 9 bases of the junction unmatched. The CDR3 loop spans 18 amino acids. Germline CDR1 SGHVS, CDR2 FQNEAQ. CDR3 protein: CASSLGSASGSSYNEQFF. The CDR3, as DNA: TGTGCCAGCAGCTTAGGGTCGGCTAGCGGCAGCTCCTACAATGAGCAGTTCTTC.

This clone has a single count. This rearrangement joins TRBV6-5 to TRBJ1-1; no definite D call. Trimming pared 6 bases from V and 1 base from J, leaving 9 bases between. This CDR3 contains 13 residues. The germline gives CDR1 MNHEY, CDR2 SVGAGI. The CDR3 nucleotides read TGTGCCAGCAGGTATACAGCGAACACTGAAGCTTTCTTT. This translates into CASRYTANTEAFF.

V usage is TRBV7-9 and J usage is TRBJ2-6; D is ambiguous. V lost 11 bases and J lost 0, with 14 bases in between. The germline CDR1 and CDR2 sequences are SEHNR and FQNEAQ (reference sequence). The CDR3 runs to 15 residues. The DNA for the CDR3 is TGTGCCCTCGGTCGTCCCCTCTCTGGGGCCAACGTCCTGACTTTC. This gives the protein CALGRPLSGANVLTF.

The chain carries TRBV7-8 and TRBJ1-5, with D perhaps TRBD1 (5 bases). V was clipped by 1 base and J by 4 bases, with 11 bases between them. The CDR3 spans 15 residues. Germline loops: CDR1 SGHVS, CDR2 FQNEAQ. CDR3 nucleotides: TGTGCCAGCAGCTTAGAATTGGACAAAAATCAGCCCCAGCATTTT. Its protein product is CASSLELDKNQPQHF.

CDR3 residues: CASSPGDRGPPNYGYTF. CDR3 nucleotide sequence: TGTGCCAGCAGCCCGGGGGACAGGGGTCCCCCTAACTATGGCTACACCTTC. The chain recombines TRBV28 with TRBJ1-2; 10 bases agree with TRBD1. The V and J ends lost 6 bases and 0 bases, in that order; junction bases with no gene match: 10. CDR1 is MDHEN and CDR2 is SYDVKM in the germline V gene. The CDR3 is 17 residues long.

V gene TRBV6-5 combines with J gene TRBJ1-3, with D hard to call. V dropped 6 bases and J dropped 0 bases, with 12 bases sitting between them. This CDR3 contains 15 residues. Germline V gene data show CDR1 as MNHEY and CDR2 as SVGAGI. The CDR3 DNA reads TGTGCCAGCAGCATAGACTCCGGCTCTGGAAACACCATATATTTT. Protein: CASSIDSGSGNTIYF.

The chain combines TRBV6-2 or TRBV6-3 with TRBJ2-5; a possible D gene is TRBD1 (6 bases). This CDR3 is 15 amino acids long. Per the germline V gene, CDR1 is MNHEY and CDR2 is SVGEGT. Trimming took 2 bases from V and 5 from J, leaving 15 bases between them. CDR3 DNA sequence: TGTGCCAGCAGTTACATCAGGGGCTTTTTGGAGACCCAGTACTTC. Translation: CASSYIRGFLETQYF.

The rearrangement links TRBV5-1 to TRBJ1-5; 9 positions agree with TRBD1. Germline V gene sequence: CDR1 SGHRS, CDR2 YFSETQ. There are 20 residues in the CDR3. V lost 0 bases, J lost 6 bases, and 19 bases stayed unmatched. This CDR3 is CASSLAIGTGKFIRGQPQHF. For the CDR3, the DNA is TGCGCCAGCAGCTTGGCCATAGGGACAGGGAAATTTATCCGGGGTCAGCCCCAGCATTTT.

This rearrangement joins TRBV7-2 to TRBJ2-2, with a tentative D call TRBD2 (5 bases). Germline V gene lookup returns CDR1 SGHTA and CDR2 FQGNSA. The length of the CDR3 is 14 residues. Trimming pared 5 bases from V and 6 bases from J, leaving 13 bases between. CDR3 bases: TGTGCCAGCAGCCTCAGTCCGAGGGCCGGGGAGCTGTTTTTT. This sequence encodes CASSLSPRAGELFF.

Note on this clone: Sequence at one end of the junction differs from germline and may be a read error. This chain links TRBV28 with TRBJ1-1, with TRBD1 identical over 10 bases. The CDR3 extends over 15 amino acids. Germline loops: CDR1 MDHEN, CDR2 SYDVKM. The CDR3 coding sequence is TGTGCCAGCAGTCGGCCGGGACAGGGGAACCCTGAAGCTTTCTTT. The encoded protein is CASSRPGQGNPEAFF.

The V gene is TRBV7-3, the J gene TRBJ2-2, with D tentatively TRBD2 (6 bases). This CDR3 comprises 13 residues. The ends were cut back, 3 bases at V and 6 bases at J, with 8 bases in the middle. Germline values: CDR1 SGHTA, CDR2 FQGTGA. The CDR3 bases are TGTGCCAGCAGCTTCAGGGAGGCCGGGGAGCTGTTTTTT. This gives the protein CASSFREAGELFF. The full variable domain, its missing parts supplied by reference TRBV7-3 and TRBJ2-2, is GAGVSQTPSNKVTEKGKYVELRCDPISGHTALYWYRQSLGQGPEFLIYFQGTGAADDSGLPNDRFFAVRPEGSVSTLKIQRTERGDSAVYLCASSFREAGELFFGEGSRLTVL.

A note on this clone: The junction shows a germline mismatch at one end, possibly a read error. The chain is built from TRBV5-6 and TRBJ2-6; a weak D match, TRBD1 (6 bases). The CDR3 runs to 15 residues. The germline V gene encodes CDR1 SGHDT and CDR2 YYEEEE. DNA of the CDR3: TGTGCCAGCAGTTTGGACAGCTCTGGGGCCAACGTGCTGACTTTC. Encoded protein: CASSLDSSGANVLTF. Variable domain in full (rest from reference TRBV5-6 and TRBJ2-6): DAGVTQSPTHLIKTRGQQVTLRCSPKSGHDTVSWYQQALGQGPQFIFQYYEEEERQRGNFPDRFSGHQFPNYSSELNVNALLLGDSALYLCASSLDSSGANVLTFGAGSRLTVL.

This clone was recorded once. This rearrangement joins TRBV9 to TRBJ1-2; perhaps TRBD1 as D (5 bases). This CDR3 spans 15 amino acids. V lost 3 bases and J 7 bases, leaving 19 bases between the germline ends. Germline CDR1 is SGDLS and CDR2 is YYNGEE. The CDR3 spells CASSAEGSGGIGYTF. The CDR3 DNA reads TGTGCCAGCAGCGCCGAAGGGTCTGGGGGGATTGGCTACACCTTC.

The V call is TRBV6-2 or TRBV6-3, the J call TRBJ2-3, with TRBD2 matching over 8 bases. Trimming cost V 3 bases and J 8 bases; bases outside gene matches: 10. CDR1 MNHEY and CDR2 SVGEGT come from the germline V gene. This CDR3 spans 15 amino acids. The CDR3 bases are TGTGCCAGCAGTTATGGCGGGGGGCCCCTCGGTACGCAGTATTTT. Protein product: CASSYGGGPLGTQYF.

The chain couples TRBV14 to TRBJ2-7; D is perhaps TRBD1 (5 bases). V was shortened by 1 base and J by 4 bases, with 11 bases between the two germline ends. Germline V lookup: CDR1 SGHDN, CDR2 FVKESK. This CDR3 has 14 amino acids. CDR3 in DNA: TGTGCCAGCAGCCAAGTATCAGGGTTATACGAGCAGTACTTC. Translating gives CASSQVSGLYEQYF.

CDR3 nucleotides: TGTGCCAGCAGTGACCGGACTAGCGGGAGAGATACGCAGTATTTT. Translation gives CASSDRTSGRDTQYF. The chain joins TRBV6-1 to TRBJ2-3; 13 bases are shared with TRBD2. The CDR3 has 15 amino acids. The V gene's germline CDR1 is MNHNS and CDR2 SASEGT. V lost 3 bases to trimming and J lost 5 bases; unmatched junction nucleotides: 2.

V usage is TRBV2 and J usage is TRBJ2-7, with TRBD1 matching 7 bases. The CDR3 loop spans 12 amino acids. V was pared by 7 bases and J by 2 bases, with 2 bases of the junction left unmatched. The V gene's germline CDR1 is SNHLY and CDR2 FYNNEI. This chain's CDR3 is CASKQGAYEQYF. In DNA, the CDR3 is TGTGCCAGCAAGCAGGGGGCCTACGAGCAGTACTTC.

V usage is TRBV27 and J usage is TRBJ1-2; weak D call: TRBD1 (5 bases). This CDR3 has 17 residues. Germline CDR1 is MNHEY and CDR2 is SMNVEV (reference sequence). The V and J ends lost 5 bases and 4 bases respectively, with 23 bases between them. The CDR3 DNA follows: TGTGCCAGCAGTCCGACCCGACAGTTCAACGTCCTCTATGGCTACACCTTC. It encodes CASSPTRQFNVLYGYTF.

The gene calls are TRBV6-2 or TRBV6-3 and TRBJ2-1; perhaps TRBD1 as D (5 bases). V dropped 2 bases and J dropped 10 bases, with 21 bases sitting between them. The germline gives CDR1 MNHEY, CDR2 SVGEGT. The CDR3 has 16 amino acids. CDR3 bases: TGTGCCAGCAGTTACGGAATCGGACACCTTTATGACGAGCAGTTCTTC. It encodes CASSYGIGHLYDEQFF.